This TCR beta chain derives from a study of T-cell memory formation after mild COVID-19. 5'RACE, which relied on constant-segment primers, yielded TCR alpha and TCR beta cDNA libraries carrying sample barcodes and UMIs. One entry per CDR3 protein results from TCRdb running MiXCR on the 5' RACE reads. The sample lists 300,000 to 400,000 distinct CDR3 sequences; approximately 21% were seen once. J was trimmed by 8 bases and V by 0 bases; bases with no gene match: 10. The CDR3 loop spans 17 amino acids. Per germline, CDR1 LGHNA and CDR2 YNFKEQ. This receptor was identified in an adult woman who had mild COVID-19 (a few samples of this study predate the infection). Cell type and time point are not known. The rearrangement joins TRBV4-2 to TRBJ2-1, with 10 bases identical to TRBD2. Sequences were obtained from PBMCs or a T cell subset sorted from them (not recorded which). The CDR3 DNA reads TGTGCCAGCAGCCAAGAGCCCGGGCTAGCGGGAGACTATGAGCAGTTCTTC. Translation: CASSQEPGLAGDYEQFF.